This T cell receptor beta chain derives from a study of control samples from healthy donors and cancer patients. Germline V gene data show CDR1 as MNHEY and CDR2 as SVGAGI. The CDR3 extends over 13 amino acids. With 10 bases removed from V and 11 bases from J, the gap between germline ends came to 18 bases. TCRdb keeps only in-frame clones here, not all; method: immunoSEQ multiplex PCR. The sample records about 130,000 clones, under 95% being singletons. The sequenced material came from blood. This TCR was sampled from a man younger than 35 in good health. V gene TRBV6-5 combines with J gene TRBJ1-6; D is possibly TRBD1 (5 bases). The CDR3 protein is CATSREKGAPLHF. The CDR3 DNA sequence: TGTGCCACCTCCAGGGAGAAAGGGGCACCCCTCCACTTT.